This T cell receptor beta chain was identified during a study of Ad26.COV2.S vaccination and SARS-CoV-2 variants. Turning to the study itself: Intramuscular Ad26.COV2.S doses were given once or twice, 56 days apart. Findings and limits, study-wide: Similar non-spike TCR breadth was seen in vaccine and placebo recipients. Overall T cell responses may have been underestimated by the analyses of TCR breadth and depth. Spike-specific TCR breadth in vaccine recipients exceeded that seen in placebo recipients.

There are 14 residues in the CDR3. After removal of 6 bases from V and 0 bases from J, the junction contained 5 bases not matched to a gene. From germline, CDR1 is MNHEY and CDR2 SVGEGT. As regards this clone: As yet, its antigen is unknown.

Treatment here: around 19 received Ad26.COV2.S at low or high dose, single or two shots; about five received placebo; per-sample allocation not given. Samples analyzed were those drawn on day 63 after the first vaccine or placebo injection. Sequencing was performed with immunoSEQ multiplex PCR; in TCRdb, only in-frame clones are kept and a portion is missing. The sample lists about 410,000 clones, roughly 90% occurring once. The clonotype comes from a person between 18 and 59 years old who received the Ad26.COV2.S COVID-19 vaccine or a placebo. The sample was peripheral blood, taken in a trial of Ad26.COV2.S vaccine versus placebo. This rearrangement joins TRBV6-2 or TRBV6-3 to TRBJ2-7; 7 bases line up with TRBD2. The CDR3 loop reads CASSPSGSSYEQYF. In DNA, the CDR3 is TGTGCCAGCAGCCCTAGCGGTAGCTCCTACGAGCAGTACTTC.